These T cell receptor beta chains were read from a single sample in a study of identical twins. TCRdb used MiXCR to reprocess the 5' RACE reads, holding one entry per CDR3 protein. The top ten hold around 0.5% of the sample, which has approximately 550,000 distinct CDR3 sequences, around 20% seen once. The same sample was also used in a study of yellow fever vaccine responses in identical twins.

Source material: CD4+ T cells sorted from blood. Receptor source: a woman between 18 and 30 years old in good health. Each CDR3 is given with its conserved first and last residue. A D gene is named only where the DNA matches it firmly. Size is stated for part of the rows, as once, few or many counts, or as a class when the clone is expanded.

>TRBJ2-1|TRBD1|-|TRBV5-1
TGCGCCAGCAGACCCCCCGGGACAGGCTACAATGTGCAGTTCTTC
CASRPPGTGYNVQFF
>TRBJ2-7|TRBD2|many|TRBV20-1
TGCAGTGCTAGGCCCCTAGGACTAGCGGGAGTGTACGAGCAGTACTTC
CSARPLGLAGVYEQYF
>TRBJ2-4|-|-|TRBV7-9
TGTGCCAGCAGCTTAGCTCCGGGACTTCCCCAAAACATTCAGTACTTC
CASSLAPGLPQNIQYF
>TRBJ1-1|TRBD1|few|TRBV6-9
TGTGCCAGCAGTAAATGGGACAGGGATATGAACACTGAAGCTTTCTTT
CASSKWDRDMNTEAFF
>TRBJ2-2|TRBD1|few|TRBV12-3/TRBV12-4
TGTGCCAGCAGTTTAGTAAGGACAGGGACCACCGGGGAGCTGTTTTTT
CASSLVRTGTTGELFF
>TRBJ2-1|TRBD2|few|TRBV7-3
TGTGCCAGCAGCCGATTTGCAGCGGGAGTTCGTAATGAGCAGTTCTTC
CASSRFAAGVRNEQFF
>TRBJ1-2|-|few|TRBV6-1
TGTGCCAGCAGGCGGGGAGAAGCGGGCTACACCTTC
CASRRGEAGYTF
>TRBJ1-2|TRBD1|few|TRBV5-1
TGCGCCAGCAGTCCCGCTACAGGGGGCATATATGGCTACACCTTC
CASSPATGGIYGYTF
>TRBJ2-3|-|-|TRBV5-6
TGTGCCAGCAGCTTTACTACTAGCACAGATACGCAGTATTTT
CASSFTTSTDTQYF
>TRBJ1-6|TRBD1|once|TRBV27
TGTGCCAGCAGTACTGGACAGGTCGGGAATTCACCCCTCCACTTT
CASSTGQVGNSPLHF
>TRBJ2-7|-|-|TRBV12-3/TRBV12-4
TGTGCCAGCAGCGGGGGCGGGAGTAACTCCTACGAGCAGTACTTC
CASSGGGSNSYEQYF
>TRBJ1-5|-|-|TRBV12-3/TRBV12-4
TGTGCCAGCAGGACGGGACGGAGGGATCAGCCCCAGCATTTT
CASRTGRRDQPQHF
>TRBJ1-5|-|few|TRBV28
TGTGCCAGCAGCTGGGTTAGCAATCAGCCCCAGCATTTT
CASSWVSNQPQHF
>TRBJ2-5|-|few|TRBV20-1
TGCAGTGCTAGAGTCTGGGGTGCTGTTGAGACCCAGTACTTC
CSARVWGAVETQYF
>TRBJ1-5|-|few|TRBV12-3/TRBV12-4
TGTGCCAGCAGTGATGCCTTTAGCAATCAGCCCCAGCATTTT
CASSDAFSNQPQHF
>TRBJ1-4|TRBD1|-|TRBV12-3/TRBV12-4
TGTGCCAGCACACAGGGGATCCCTAATGAAAAACTGTTTTTT
CASTQGIPNEKLFF
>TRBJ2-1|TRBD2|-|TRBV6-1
TGTGCCAGCAGTACAGGACTAGCGGGGGGCGCAAGCGGGCAGTTCTTC
CASSTGLAGGASGQFF
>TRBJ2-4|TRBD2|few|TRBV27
TGTGCCAGCAGTTTTTCGGGGGGCATTCAGTACTTC
CASSFSGGIQYF
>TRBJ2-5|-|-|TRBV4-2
TGTGCCAGCAGCCAAGATCGGATTCAGGCGCAGTACTTC
CASSQDRIQAQYF
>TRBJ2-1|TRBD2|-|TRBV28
TGTGCCAGCAGTTTATTGCTAGCGGGGGGGAGTGAGCAGTTCTTC
CASSLLLAGGSEQFF
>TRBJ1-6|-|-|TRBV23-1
TGCGCCAGCAGTCACCCACCCCCCCTCCACTTT
CASSHPPPLHF
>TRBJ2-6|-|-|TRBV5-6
TGTGCCAGCAGCCTGGTGGGGAAGTCTGGGGCCAACGTCCTGACTTTC
CASSLVGKSGANVLTF
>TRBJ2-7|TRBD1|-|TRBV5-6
TGTGCCAGCAGCGCTAAATCTTTAGGGACAGCGATATCCTACGAGCAGTACTTC
CASSAKSLGTAISYEQYF
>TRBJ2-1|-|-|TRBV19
TGTGCCAGTAGTATCTCGGCAGGGGACGGGATGAGGACTGAGCAGTTCTTC
CASSISAGDGMRTEQFF
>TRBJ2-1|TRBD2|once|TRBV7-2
TGTGCCAGCAGGGAGACTAGCGCATACAATGAGCAGTTCTTC
CASRETSAYNEQFF
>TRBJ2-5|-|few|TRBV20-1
TGCAGTGCGGCCGGGCGGGAGACCCAGTACTTC
CSAAGRETQYF
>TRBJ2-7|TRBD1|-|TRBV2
TGTGCCAGCACGGTTACAGGGGACCACGAGCAGTACTTC
CASTVTGDHEQYF
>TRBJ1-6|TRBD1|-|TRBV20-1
TGCAGTGCTAGCAAACAGGGGGTCGGTTCACCCCTCCACTTT
CSASKQGVGSPLHF
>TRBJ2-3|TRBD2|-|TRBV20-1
TGCAGTGGGGAGAACCCAGCGGGAGGGCCCGGGTCGCAGTATTTT
CSGENPAGGPGSQYF
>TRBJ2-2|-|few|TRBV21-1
TGTGCCAGCAGCAAATCTCCTAGCGGGGGCCCGAACACCGGGGAGCTGTTTTTT
CASSKSPSGGPNTGELFF
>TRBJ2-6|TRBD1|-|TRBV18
TGTGCCAGCTCGACGGGTATAGGGGGCGTTCCTGGGGCCAACGTCCTGACTTTC
CASSTGIGGVPGANVLTF
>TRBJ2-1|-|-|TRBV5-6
TGTGCCAGCAGCCCAGTAGCAGGCAATGAGCAGTTCTTC
CASSPVAGNEQFF
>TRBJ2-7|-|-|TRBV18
TGTGCCAGCTCACCAGCGGGACTTGGATACGAGCAGTACTTC
CASSPAGLGYEQYF
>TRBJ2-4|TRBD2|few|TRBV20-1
TGCAGTGCTAGAGTCTCTAGCGGGGGGCCCTGGGCCAAAAACATTCAGTACTTC
CSARVSSGGPWAKNIQYF
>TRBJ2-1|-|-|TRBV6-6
TGTGCCAGCAGTTGGAGACAGGCTGAGCAGTTCTTC
CASSWRQAEQFF
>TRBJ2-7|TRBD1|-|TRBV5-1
TGCGCCAGCAGCGTACTACCTGGGACAGTCAATTCCTACGAGCAGTACTTC
CASSVLPGTVNSYEQYF
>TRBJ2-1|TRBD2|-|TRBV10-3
TGTGCCATCAGTGCTATCGGCGGGAGCTCCTACAATGAGCAGTTCTTC
CAISAIGGSSYNEQFF
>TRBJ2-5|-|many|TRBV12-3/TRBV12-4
TGTGCCAGCAGTTTTATTGAAGAGACCCAGTACTTC
CASSFIEETQYF
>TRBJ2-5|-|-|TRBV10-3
TGTGCCATCAGTGAGATAGACAGCTACTTGCGGGAGACCCAGTACTTC
CAISEIDSYLRETQYF
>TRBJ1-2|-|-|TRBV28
TGTGCCAGCACCCCCGAGGCTCGCTATGGCTACACCTTC
CASTPEARYGYTF
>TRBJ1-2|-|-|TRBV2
TGTGCCAGCACCTTAGGCAGCAACTATGGCTACACCTTC
CASTLGSNYGYTF
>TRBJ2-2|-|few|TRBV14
TGTGCCAGCAGCCAATTTAGCAGGGCCGGGGAGCTGTTTTTT
CASSQFSRAGELFF
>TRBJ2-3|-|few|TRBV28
TGTGCCACGGGGACTACAGATACGCAGTATTTT
CATGTTDTQYF
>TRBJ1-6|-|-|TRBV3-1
TGTGCCAGCGGCCATACCAATTCACCCCTCCACTTT
CASGHTNSPLHF
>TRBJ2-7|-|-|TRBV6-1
TGTGCCAGCAGTGAAGTAGCGGACGAGCAGTACTTC
CASSEVADEQYF
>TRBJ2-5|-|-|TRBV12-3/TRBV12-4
TGTGCCAGCAGTTTCGCAGGGCCAGGGAAGGCCCAGTACTTC
CASSFAGPGKAQYF
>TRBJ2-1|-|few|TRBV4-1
TGCGCCAGCAGCCAGTCTTCCGGCAGTACGCCCCTCAGGGAGCAGTTCTTC
CASSQSSGSTPLREQFF
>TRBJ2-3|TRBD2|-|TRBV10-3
TGTGCCATCAGTGCGGGACTAGCGGGGGGGACCGCAGATACGCAGTATTTT
CAISAGLAGGTADTQYF
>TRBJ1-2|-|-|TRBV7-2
TGTGCCAGCACCTGGGGGGGGAACTATGGCTACACCTTC
CASTWGGNYGYTF
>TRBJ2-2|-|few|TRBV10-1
TGCGCCAGCAGTGAGTCCCGGGACGGGGAGCTGTTTTTT
CASSESRDGELFF